The 19 T cell receptor beta chains in this list originate from one sample, sequenced in a study of cytomegalovirus exposure and HLA in healthy donors. PCR employed 60 Vbeta and 13 Jbeta primers. Assay: immunoSEQ multiplex PCR; the TCRdb copy retains only in-frame clones and omits some. In all, the sample yields roughly 190,000 clones. Sequencing was performed on PBMCs. The receptor source for this set is a woman aged 18-29 years in good health and CMV-seropositive.

The gene calls are TRBV11-2 and TRBJ2-7, with TRBD1 matching over 7 bases. This CDR3 has 13 residues. The V gene's germline CDR1 is SGHAT and CDR2 FQNNGV. J lost 3 bases, V lost 4 bases, and 3 bases had no gene match. The DNA for the CDR3 is TGTGCCAGCAGCTGGTACAGGGGCTACGAGCAGTACTTC. It is translated as CASSWYRGYEQYF.

The chain links TRBV18 to TRBJ2-2; tentatively, D is TRBD2 (7 bases). Deletions cut 2 bases from V and 7 bases from J, with 17 bases between. Per germline, CDR1 KGHSH and CDR2 LQKENI. The CDR3 covers 16 residues. CDR3 in amino acids: CASSPTGGPLSGELFF. DNA for the CDR3: TGTGCCAGCTCACCAACGGGGGGCCCCTTGAGCGGGGAGCTGTTTTTT.

The J gene is TRBJ1-2, the V gene TRBV7-9; 9 bases line up with TRBD1. J was trimmed by 0 bases and V by 4 bases; bases with no gene match: 12. CDR1 is SEHNR and CDR2 is FQNEAQ in the germline V gene (reference sequence). CDR3 length equals 18 residues. The CDR3 region has the DNA TGTGCCAGCAGCTCACCCGGGACAGGGACTAAAGCTAACTATGGCTACACCTTC. Translated, it gives CASSSPGTGTKANYGYTF.

The chain is built from TRBV6-1 and TRBJ2-7; D is possibly TRBD1 (7 bases). The CDR3 contains 13 residues. Germline lookup yields CDR1 MNHNS and CDR2 SASEGT. V shed 6 bases and J shed 5 bases, with 14 bases lying between them. CDR3 protein: CASRTGTVDEQYF. The CDR3 DNA reads as TGTGCCAGCAGGACAGGGACTGTGGACGAGCAGTACTTC.

J is TRBJ2-5 and V is TRBV28; D perhaps matches TRBD2 (5 bases). Trimming cost V 2 bases and J 3 bases, with 10 bases left between them. Germline V CDR1 and CDR2: MDHEN, SYDVKM. The length of the CDR3 is 14 residues. In nucleotides, the CDR3 is TGTGCCAGCAGTTTAGGGCTAGCTAAAGAGACCCAGTACTTC. The encoded protein is CASSLGLAKETQYF.

CDR3 sequence (DNA): TGTGCCTGGAGCCCTACAGGGAACTATGGCTACACCTTC. This codes for CAWSPTGNYGYTF. This chain connects TRBV30 to TRBJ1-2; tentative D call: TRBD1 (6 bases). V lost 3 bases and J lost 2, with 10 bases in between. The CDR3 covers 13 residues. Germline V gives CDR1 GTSNPN, CDR2 SVGIG (reference sequence).

The CDR3 loop reads CASSSPDRLETYEQYF. The CDR3 DNA reads TGTGCCAGCAGTTCGCCCGACAGACTAGAGACCTACGAGCAGTACTTC. V gene TRBV6-6 combines with J gene TRBJ2-7, with D tentatively TRBD2 (6 bases). The CDR3 loop spans 16 amino acids. The ends were cut back, 4 bases at V and 2 bases at J, with 18 bases in the middle. CDR1 MNHNY and CDR2 SVGAGI come from the germline V gene (reference sequence).

V and J are TRBV4-2 and TRBJ1-3; the match to TRBD1 covers 9 bases. This CDR3 is 17 amino acids long. From germline, CDR1 is LGHNA and CDR2 YNFKEQ. With V trimmed by 3 bases and J by 4 bases, 10 bases remained unmatched. The CDR3, as DNA: TGTGCCAGCAGCCAGCTACTACCGGGACAGGGAGGAAACACCATATATTTT. The encoded protein is CASSQLLPGQGGNTIYF.

V gene TRBV5-1 combines with J gene TRBJ2-3; 12 bases map to TRBD2. The V and J ends lost 1 base and 6 bases, in that order; junction bases with no gene match: 6. Germline V gene sequence: CDR1 SGHRS, CDR2 YFSETQ. The CDR3 runs 16 residues. CDR3 residues: CASSLSTSGGRDTQYF. In DNA, the CDR3 is TGCGCCAGCAGCTTGTCGACTAGCGGGGGCAGGGATACGCAGTATTTT.

V usage is TRBV2 and J usage is TRBJ1-2; possible D gene TRBD1, 6 bases. CDR1 and CDR2 (germline): SNHLY, FYNNEI. The CDR3 spans 13 residues. Trimming pared 5 bases from V and 2 bases from J, leaving 9 bases between. CDR3 region: CASSRTGNYGYTF. Here the CDR3 DNA reads TGTGCCAGCAGTAGAACAGGGAACTATGGCTACACCTTC. The whole variable domain, filled in from reference TRBV2 and TRBJ1-2, reads EPEVTQTPSHQVTQMGQEVILRCVPISNHLYFYWYRQILGQKVEFLVSFYNNEISEKSEIFDDQFSVERPDGSNFTLKIRSTKLEDSAMYFCASSRTGNYGYTFGSGTRLTVV.

The chain joins TRBV11-3 to TRBJ2-1, with a possible D match to TRBD1 (6 bases). This CDR3 is 18 amino acids long. V dropped 5 bases and J dropped 1 base, with 21 bases sitting between them. Germline CDR1 reads SGHNT; CDR2 reads YENEEA. CDR3 region: CASSLNTGTSVSYNEQFF. The CDR3 DNA is TGTGCCAGCAGCCTAAATACCGGGACATCGGTGTCCTACAATGAGCAGTTCTTC. The complete variable domain, with remaining parts taken from reference TRBV11-3 and TRBJ2-1, reads EAGVVQSPRYKIIEKKQPVAFWCNPISGHNTLYWYLQNLGQGPELLIRYENEEAVDDSQLPKDRFSAERLKGVDSTLKIQPAELGDSAVYLCASSLNTGTSVSYNEQFFGPGTRLTVL.

The chain couples TRBV15 to TRBJ2-7; unclear D gene. The CDR3 is 16 residues long. V lost 0 bases to trimming and J lost 0 bases, with 12 bases between them. Germline CDR1 reads LNHNV; CDR2 reads YYDKDF (reference sequence). The CDR3 coding sequence is TGTGCCACCAGCAGAGATACTGCACTGAGCTCCTACGAGCAGTACTTC. It translates to CATSRDTALSSYEQYF.

Written as DNA, the CDR3 is TGTGCCAGCAGCTTAGTCTCAGGACAGATTTACAATGAGCAGTTCTTC. Translating gives CASSLVSGQIYNEQFF. This rearrangement joins TRBV13 to TRBJ2-1; D is perhaps TRBD1 (6 bases). CDR1 and CDR2 from the germline V gene are PRHDT and FYEKMQ (reference sequence). CDR3 size: 16 residues. V lost 1 base and J 4 bases, leaving 14 bases between the germline ends.

CDR3: CASSRTASTYEQYF. CDR3 bases: TGTGCCAGTAGTAGAACAGCATCCACCTACGAGCAGTACTTC. The V call is TRBV19, the J call TRBJ2-7; D not resolved. The CDR3 length is 14 residues. V dropped 4 bases and J dropped 2 bases, with 12 bases sitting between them. Germline V gene lookup returns CDR1 LNHDA and CDR2 SQIVND (reference sequence).

The J gene is TRBJ1-1, the V gene TRBV5-6, with TRBD1 identical over 9 bases. After removal of 3 bases from V and 9 bases from J, the junction contained 9 bases not matched to a gene. The length of the CDR3 is 14 residues. Germline values: CDR1 SGHDT, CDR2 YYEEEE. CDR3 in amino acids: CASSSTNRGPKAFF. The CDR3 coding sequence is TGTGCCAGCAGCTCAACAAACAGGGGGCCGAAAGCTTTCTTT.

V and J are TRBV2 and TRBJ2-7; perhaps TRBD1 as D (5 bases). The CDR3 extends over 14 amino acids. Trimming took 4 bases from V and 0 from J, leaving 10 bases between them. Per the germline V gene, CDR1 is SNHLY and CDR2 is FYNNEI. The CDR3 loop is CASSGRQYSYEQYF. The CDR3 region has the DNA TGTGCCAGCAGTGGGCGACAGTACTCCTACGAGCAGTACTTC.

The chain combines TRBV5-4 with TRBJ2-2; a possible D gene is TRBD1 (6 bases). The CDR3 has 15 residues. The germline gives CDR1 SGHNT, CDR2 YYREEE (reference sequence). V lost 4 bases and J lost 7, with 17 bases in between. The CDR3 coding sequence is TGTGCCAGCAGCGAGGCGCACACAGGGCACGGGGAGCTGTTTTTT. Its translation is CASSEAHTGHGELFF.

The chain links TRBV25-1 to TRBJ1-2; D is unclear. V lost 4 bases and J lost 7, with 13 bases in between. This CDR3 comprises 13 residues. CDR1 is MGHDK, CDR2 SYGVNS, per germline. CDR3 nucleotide sequence: TGTGCCAGCAGTGGGCTAGGACTCGCTGGCTACACCTTC. This codes for CASSGLGLAGYTF.

V and J are TRBV6-1 and TRBJ1-1, with 10 nucleotides matching TRBD1. This CDR3 comprises 14 residues. Per germline, CDR1 MNHNS and CDR2 SASEGT. The V and J ends lost 7 bases and 6 bases, in that order; junction bases with no gene match: 8. Written as DNA, the CDR3 is TGTGCCAGCATAGGGGGACAGGGGTACTCTGAAGCTTTCTTT. Translated: CASIGGQGYSEAFF.